These 12 T cell receptor beta chains came from one sample sequenced in a study of T cells in Graves' hyperthyroidism and ophthalmopathy. The TCR beta CDR3 regions underwent amplification using RNA transcripts as the source. When the TCR CDR3 underwent first-round RT-PCR, the HTBI primer set was used. TCRdb processed the multiplex PCR reads anew with MiXCR; each CDR3 protein has one entry. The repertoire includes hundreds of thousands of distinct CDR3 sequences, about a sixth of them detected once, and around 28% sits in the top ten. The sample was blood. These receptors all come from a woman between 18 and 29 years old with Graves' ophthalmopathy.

The chain carries TRBV10-1 and TRBJ2-2, with 8 bases matching TRBD2. Trimming at V came to 0 bases and at J to 6 bases, leaving 9 bases not matched to a gene. Germline V gene sequence: CDR1 WNHNN, CDR2 SYGVQD (reference sequence). The length of the CDR3 is 17 residues. The CDR3 region has the DNA TGCGCCAGCAGTGAGTCGAGCACTAGCGGATATTCCGGGGAGCTGTTTTTT. Its translation: CASSESSTSGYSGELFF.

This sequence joins TRBV4-3 and TRBJ2-1, with 9 bases matching TRBD2. This CDR3 comprises 16 residues. Losses at the gene ends were 1 base for V and 6 bases for J; bases not matched to a gene: 7. The germline V gene encodes CDR1 LGHNA and CDR2 YSLEER. The CDR3 sequence: CASSQGVAGVSNEQFF. In DNA, the CDR3 is TGCGCCAGCAGCCAAGGAGTAGCGGGAGTCAGCAATGAGCAGTTCTTC.

This clonotype was counted at least ten times. The chain employs TRBV6-2 or TRBV6-3 and TRBJ1-2; no reliable D call. The CDR3 length is 13 residues. From germline, CDR1 is MNHEY and CDR2 SVGEGT. Deletions cut 0 bases from V and 7 bases from J, with 9 bases between. As DNA, the CDR3 is TGTGCCAGCAGTTACTCGACGGCGGGTGGCTACACCTTC. Its protein product is CASSYSTAGGYTF.

In this sample, this clonotype turned up many times. V and J are TRBV2 and TRBJ1-4; 10 positions match TRBD1. Trimming at V came to 5 bases and at J to 8 bases, leaving 8 bases not matched to a gene. CDR3 length equals 15 residues. In germline, CDR1 is SNHLY, CDR2 FYNNEI. CDR3: CASSPDRGRKEKLFF. CDR3 nucleotide sequence: TGTGCCAGCAGTCCAGACAGGGGGCGAAAGGAAAAACTGTTTTTT.

This clonotype was counted between two and nine times. The chain carries TRBV6-2 or TRBV6-3 and TRBJ2-4, with D tentatively TRBD2 (6 bases). Trimming removed 3 bases from V and 4 bases from J, with 10 bases in between. CDR1 and CDR2 from the germline V gene are MNHEY and SVGEGT. This CDR3 region has 14 residues. The CDR3: CASSYGGSKNIQYF. The CDR3 nucleotides read TGTGCCAGCAGTTATGGGGGGTCGAAAAACATTCAGTACTTC.

This clonotype was detected many times. CDR3 DNA: TGCGCCAGCAGCCCGGCCGACAGAGGCTCCTACAATGAGCAGTTCTTC. This sequence encodes CASSPADRGSYNEQFF. This chain connects TRBV5-1 to TRBJ2-1; the D gene is possibly TRBD1 (5 bases). The CDR3 loop spans 16 amino acids. V was cut by 4 bases and J by 0 bases, with 14 bases left in between. Germline CDR1 SGHRS, CDR2 YFSETQ.

This clonotype was seen at least ten times. The chain combines TRBV11-3 with TRBJ2-2; 9 positions match TRBD1. In germline, CDR1 is SGHNT, CDR2 YENEEA. The CDR3 totals 16 residues. After removal of 5 bases from V and 6 bases from J, the junction contained 10 bases not matched to a gene. The CDR3 sequence: CASSSSGTGNPGELFF. CDR3 DNA sequence: TGTGCCAGCAGCAGTTCCGGGACAGGGAATCCCGGGGAGCTGTTTTTT.

In its sample, this clonotype was seen many times. The chain carries TRBV5-8 and TRBJ1-1; 11 bases fit TRBD1. CDR1 SGHTS and CDR2 YDEGEE come from the germline V gene. The CDR3 runs 15 residues. Trimming removed 4 bases from V and 8 bases from J; junction bases left unmatched: 10. Here the CDR3 DNA reads TGTGCCAGCAGCACCACCGGGACAGGGGGAGGAGAAGCTTTCTTT. This sequence encodes CASSTTGTGGGEAFF.

There are a few counts of this clonotype. This chain uses TRBV20-1 with TRBJ2-7; D may be TRBD2 (5 bases). Germline lookup yields CDR1 DFQATT and CDR2 SNEGSKA (reference sequence). V dropped 5 bases and J dropped 0 bases, with 17 bases sitting between them. This CDR3 contains 15 residues. CDR3 DNA sequence: TGCAGTGCTCGTGAGGAGGTCACCCACTCCTACGAGCAGTACTTC. Translated, it gives CSAREEVTHSYEQYF.

This clonotype has a count of ten or more. V gene TRBV7-8 combines with J gene TRBJ2-1; D unresolved. CDR3 length: 17 residues. Trimming stripped 4 bases from V and 0 bases from J, with 16 bases between. Germline V lookup: CDR1 SGHVS, CDR2 FQNEAQ. Here the CDR3 DNA reads TGTGCCAGCAGCTCCGGGTCAGTTCTTAGCTCCTACAATGAGCAGTTCTTC. Its translation is CASSSGSVLSSYNEQFF.

In this sample, this clonotype turned up many times. The chain is built from TRBV11-1 and TRBJ2-5; weak D call: TRBD1 (6 bases). The germline V and J ends were trimmed by 4 bases and 5 bases, with 14 bases remaining between them. This CDR3 is 14 amino acids long. Germline V lookup: CDR1 SGHAT, CDR2 FQDESV (reference sequence). CDR3 sequence: CASSYREWFETQYF. In DNA form, the CDR3 reads TGTGCCAGCAGCTACAGGGAATGGTTTGAGACCCAGTACTTC.

This clonotype was counted a few times. The chain combines TRBV4-1 with TRBJ2-3, with D perhaps assigned TRBD1 or TRBD2 (5 bases each). CDR1 and CDR2 (germline): MGHRA, YSYEKL. The length of the CDR3 is 14 residues. V was shortened by 1 base and J by 4 bases, with 9 bases between the two germline ends. In DNA form, the CDR3 reads TGCGCCAGCAGCCAAGGAGGGGCCGCAGATACGCAGTATTTT. Its protein is CASSQGGAADTQYF.